Presented here are 21 T cell receptor beta chains from one specimen sequenced in a study of OX40 agonist ivuxolimab in advanced cancers. Sequencing was performed with immunoSEQ multiplex PCR; in TCRdb, only in-frame clones are kept and a portion is missing. The table records more than 50,000 clones, 70% to 90% of them present only once. The specimen was CD4+ or CD8+ T cells sorted from blood, collected in a trial of the OX40 agonist ivuxolimab. The receptors here all came from an adult with an advanced solid tumor such as melanoma, head and neck, liver or kidney cancer.

This clone showed up just a few times. The chain is built from TRBV7-8 and TRBJ2-1, with D hard to call. CDR3 length: 13 residues. Trimming took 3 bases from V and 4 from J, leaving 7 bases between them. Germline V gene sequence: CDR1 SGHVS, CDR2 FQNEAQ. CDR3 sequence reads: CASSLERYNEQFF. The CDR3 DNA reads as TGTGCCAGCAGCTTGGAGCGTTACAATGAGCAGTTCTTC.

V usage is TRBV19 and J usage is TRBJ1-1; D is possibly TRBD1 (5 bases). The CDR3 has 13 residues. Looked up from germline, CDR1 is LNHDA and CDR2 is SQIVND (reference sequence). Trimming left V 3 bases short and J 4 bases short, with 9 bases between. CDR3 protein: CASSIAGTTEAFF. DNA for the CDR3: TGTGCCAGTAGTATTGCAGGGACCACTGAAGCTTTCTTT.

This chain links TRBV28 with TRBJ2-3; D possibly corresponds to TRBD2 (5 bases). The CDR3 runs 19 residues. Trimming pared 5 bases from V and 4 bases from J, leaving 28 bases between. In germline, CDR1 is MDHEN, CDR2 SYDVKM. The CDR3 DNA reads as TGTGCCAGCAGTGGGTCCGAGGGATTTCGCGGGTCCAGCCCAGATACGCAGTATTTT. Its translation: CASSGSEGFRGSSPDTQYF. The full variable domain, in which reference TRBV28 and TRBJ2-3 provide the parts outside the CDR3, is DVKVTQSSRYLVKRTGEKVFLECVQDMDHENMFWYRQDPGLGLRLIYFSYDVKMKEKGDIPEGYSVSREKKERFSLILESASTNQTSMYLCASSGSEGFRGSSPDTQYFGPGTRLTVL.

V is TRBV18 and J is TRBJ1-1; D call uncertain. The CDR3 spans 13 residues. Trimming pared 7 bases from V and 0 bases from J, leaving 9 bases between. Looked up from germline, CDR1 is KGHSH and CDR2 is LQKENI. The CDR3, as DNA: TGTGCCAGCTTCGAGCCGGTGAACACTGAAGCTTTCTTT. Amino acid sequence: CASFEPVNTEAFF.

This clone was counted a single time. This chain uses TRBV5-4 with TRBJ2-1; tentatively, D is TRBD2 (6 bases). CDR3 length: 14 amino acids. Trimming stripped 10 bases from V and 3 bases from J, with 17 bases between. From germline, CDR1 is SGHNT and CDR2 YYREEE (reference sequence). CDR3 amino acids: CAGEVEGNYNEQFF. CDR3 DNA sequence: TGTGCCGGGGAGGTCGAAGGGAACTACAATGAGCAGTTCTTC.

The chain uses TRBV9 and TRBJ1-1, with D possibly matching TRBD1 (5 bases). Trimming took 4 bases from V and 0 from J, leaving 7 bases between them. This CDR3 has 13 amino acids. CDR1 is SGDLS, CDR2 YYNGEE, per germline. CDR3 nucleotide sequence: TGTGCCAGCAGCATAGGGGTGAACACTGAAGCTTTCTTT. It yields the protein CASSIGVNTEAFF.

The gene calls are TRBV9 and TRBJ2-1; D is unresolved. CDR3 length: 14 residues. Trimming removed 0 bases from V and 4 bases from J, with 8 bases in between. Germline CDR1 and CDR2: SGDLS and YYNGEE. The DNA for the CDR3 is TGTGCCAGCAGCGTAGGGAACGCGTACAATGAGCAGTTCTTC. Its protein product is CASSVGNAYNEQFF.

J is TRBJ2-1 and V is TRBV6-5, with D unclear. Germline lookup yields CDR1 MNHEY and CDR2 SVGAGI. Trimming took 5 bases from V and 8 from J, leaving 13 bases between them. The CDR3 runs to 13 residues. The CDR3 DNA reads as TGTGCCAGCAGTGAAAATTTCGGTGATGAGCAGTTCTTC. Its translation: CASSENFGDEQFF.

The rearrangement uses TRBV28 and TRBJ2-7; tentatively, D is TRBD2 (7 bases). Trimming took off 2 bases at V and 4 bases at J, with 24 bases between the two ends. CDR3 size: 18 residues. Germline V gives CDR1 MDHEN, CDR2 SYDVKM. The CDR3 bases are TGTGCCAGCAGTTTAACCCAAGGGGGGGGTTCACTTATGTACGAGCAGTACTTC. Its protein product is CASSLTQGGGSLMYEQYF.

The rearrangement joins TRBV28 to TRBJ2-2, with 7 bases that match TRBD2. CDR1 is MDHEN and CDR2 is SYDVKM in the germline V gene. The CDR3 totals 13 residues. V lost 7 bases and J lost 7; bases outside the gene matches: 6. This CDR3 reads CASKPGGDGELFF. The CDR3 DNA reads as TGTGCCAGCAAACCTGGGGGGGACGGGGAGCTGTTTTTT. The full variable domain, completed using reference TRBV28 and TRBJ2-2, is DVKVTQSSRYLVKRTGEKVFLECVQDMDHENMFWYRQDPGLGLRLIYFSYDVKMKEKGDIPEGYSVSREKKERFSLILESASTNQTSMYLCASKPGGDGELFFGEGSRLTVL.

The V call is TRBV6-5, the J call TRBJ2-3; TRBD2 is a possible D gene (5 bases). This CDR3 comprises 13 residues. In germline, CDR1 is MNHEY, CDR2 SVGAGI. Trimming removed 5 bases from V and 5 bases from J, with 11 bases in between. The CDR3 region is CASSTHEGDTQYF. DNA of the CDR3: TGTGCCAGCAGTACCCACGAGGGAGATACGCAGTATTTT.

As concerns this clone: Mismatch with germline at one junction end may stem from a read error. CDR3 in DNA: TGTGCCAGCAGCCCGGGGGGGAAGGGTAGATACGGGCAGTACTTC. This gives the protein CASSPGGKGRYGQYF. The chain uses TRBV7-8 and TRBJ2-7; 8 bases agree with TRBD2. Germline loops: CDR1 SGHVS, CDR2 FQNEAQ. This CDR3 comprises 15 residues.

The chain employs TRBV13 and TRBJ2-7; 9 bases map to TRBD2. J gave up 2 bases and V 4 bases, and 3 bases lay outside the gene matches. This CDR3 has 14 amino acids. Per the germline V gene, CDR1 is PRHDT and CDR2 is FYEKMQ (reference sequence). The CDR3 nucleotides read TGTGCCAGCAGCTCCGGGACTAGCACCTACGAGCAGTACTTC. Its protein is CASSSGTSTYEQYF.

For this clone: Its ends do not fully match the called genes, so a read error is possible. The gene calls are TRBV7-3 and TRBJ2-1; D gene unclear. Germline values: CDR1 SGHTA, CDR2 FQGTGA. This CDR3 has 14 amino acids. CDR3 bases: TGTGCCAGCAGCCTAACGGCAGGCTACAATGAGCAGTTCTTC. Translating gives CASSLTAGYNEQFF.

This clone came up once. The chain carries TRBV25-1 and TRBJ2-7; either TRBD1 or TRBD2 may fit D (5 bases each). Germline assignment: CDR1 MGHDK and CDR2 SYGVNS. V was clipped by 6 bases and J by 3 bases, with 18 bases between them. There are 15 residues in the CDR3. CDR3 DNA sequence: TGTGCCAGCAGCGGGGACCGTTCAGGTGGCTACGAGCAGTACTTC. This codes for CASSGDRSGGYEQYF.

This clone was seen only once. V usage is TRBV30 and J usage is TRBJ1-1; a possible D gene is TRBD1 (5 bases). V was shortened by 0 bases and J by 9 bases, with 11 bases between the two germline ends. The CDR3 runs 12 residues. Germline CDR1 reads GTSNPN; CDR2 reads SVGIG (reference sequence). CDR3 in DNA: TGTGCCTGGAGTGTTCTGGGGCCGCAAGCTTTCTTT. It specifies CAWSVLGPQAFF.

The V and J genes are TRBV5-4 and TRBJ2-5; 8 bases line up with TRBD1. The J call may not be correct, given that the DNA end is closer to TRBJ2-7. The length of the CDR3 is 15 residues. CDR1 and CDR2 from the germline V gene are SGHNT and YYREEE (reference sequence). DNA for the CDR3: TGTGCCAGCAGCACTGGACAGGGAACGACCTACGAGCAGTACTTC. It encodes CASSTGQGTTYEQYF.

The chain links TRBV27 to TRBJ1-1; D is perhaps TRBD1 (5 bases). V was trimmed by 6 bases and J by 1 base, leaving 9 bases between them. This CDR3 comprises 13 residues. CDR1 and CDR2 (germline): MNHEY, SMNVEV (reference sequence). The DNA of the CDR3 is TGTGCCAGCAGGGGGGGGTCGAACACTGAAGCTTTCTTT. It encodes CASRGGSNTEAFF.

This sequence joins TRBV28 and TRBJ1-4; D ambiguous. Trimming pared 6 bases from V and 4 bases from J, leaving 9 bases between. The CDR3 is 13 residues long. Germline CDR1 and CDR2: MDHEN and SYDVKM. This chain's CDR3 is CASSPGSNEKLFF. Written as DNA, the CDR3 is TGTGCCAGCAGCCCGGGGAGTAATGAAAAACTGTTTTTT. The full variable domain, completed using reference TRBV28 and TRBJ1-4, is DVKVTQSSRYLVKRTGEKVFLECVQDMDHENMFWYRQDPGLGLRLIYFSYDVKMKEKGDIPEGYSVSREKKERFSLILESASTNQTSMYLCASSPGSNEKLFFGSGTQLSVL.

The chain combines TRBV25-1 with TRBJ1-5; D remains unclear. V lost 2 bases, J lost 4 bases, and 6 bases lay in between. Germline V gene data show CDR1 as MGHDK and CDR2 as SYGVNS. CDR3 length: 13 amino acids. The DNA of the CDR3 is TGTGCCAGCAGTGAAATGGGAAATCAGCCCCAGCATTTT. Protein sequence: CASSEMGNQPQHF.

V gene TRBV9 combines with J gene TRBJ1-2; 9 bases match TRBD1. The J segment lost 13 bases and the V segment lost 2 bases, leaving 12 bases of the junction unmatched. Germline-derived CDR1 and CDR2 are SGDLS and YYNGEE. The CDR3 totals 14 residues. The CDR3 region is CASSVGTGLTPLTF. As DNA, the CDR3 is TGTGCCAGCAGCGTCGGGACAGGGTTGACTCCCCTCACCTTC.